This T cell receptor (beta chain) comes out of a study of blood T cell repertoires in COVID-19. Study in general: Material from acute and convalescent COVID-19 was sourced from the United States, Italy and Spain.

In the authors' workflow: Researchers report that nucleated cell counts were estimated from reference gene primer amplification. Profiled with immunoSEQ multiplex PCR; TCRdb holds only in-frame clones, not every one. V and J calls and clone size are given by that table; D and trimming were obtained from the DNA. The table lists 150,000 to 200,000 clones, around 84% of them singletons, with approximately 7% in the top ten. Germline V CDR1 and CDR2: ENHRY, SYGVKD. The CDR3 is made up of 13 amino acids. V was clipped by 4 bases and J by 3 bases, with 7 bases between them. This sequence was found in a man aged 45-65 years with active or convalescent COVID-19. Sample: peripheral blood. The chain uses TRBV10-3 and TRBJ1-5; tentatively, D is TRBD1 (5 bases). The CDR3 sequence: CAISGTPNQPQHF. In DNA, the CDR3 is TGTGCCATCAGTGGGACACCCAATCAGCCCCAGCATTTT.